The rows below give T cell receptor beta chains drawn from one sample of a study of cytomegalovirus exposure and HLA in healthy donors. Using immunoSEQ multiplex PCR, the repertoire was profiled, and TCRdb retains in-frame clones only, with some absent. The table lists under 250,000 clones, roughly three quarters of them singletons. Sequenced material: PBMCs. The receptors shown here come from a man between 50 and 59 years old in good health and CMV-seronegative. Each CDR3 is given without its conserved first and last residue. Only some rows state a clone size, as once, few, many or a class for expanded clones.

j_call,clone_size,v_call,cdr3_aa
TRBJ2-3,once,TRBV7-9,ASSSRGSSTDTQY
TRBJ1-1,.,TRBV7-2,ASSAGGGQNTEAF
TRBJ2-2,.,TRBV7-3,ASSLRGGGELF
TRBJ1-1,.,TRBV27,ASSFNRGPSEAF
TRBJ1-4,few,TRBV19,ASNAERGEKLF
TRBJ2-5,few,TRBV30,AWSEGTVRTQY
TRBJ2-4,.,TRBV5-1,ASSTGTATLAKNIQY
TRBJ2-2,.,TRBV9,ASSPLAPATGELF
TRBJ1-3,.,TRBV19,ASSKGANTGNTIY
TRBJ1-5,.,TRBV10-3,AIRSGTGWEGNQPQH
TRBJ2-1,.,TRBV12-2,ASRLWRGFSYNEQF
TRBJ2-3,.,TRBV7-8,ASSLPPLAGTQY
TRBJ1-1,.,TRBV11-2,ASSDRNRMNTEAF
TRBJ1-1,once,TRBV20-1,SATLLTEAF
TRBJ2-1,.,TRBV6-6,ASSFGNEQF
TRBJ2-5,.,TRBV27,ASSLYSAWETQY
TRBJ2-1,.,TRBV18,ASSQASGSTEQF
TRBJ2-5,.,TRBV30,AWSPLGSVGETQY
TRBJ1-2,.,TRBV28,ASSSPMFRDRGYGGYT
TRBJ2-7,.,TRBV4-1,ASSLLAGGSYEQY
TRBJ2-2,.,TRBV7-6,ASSPRRSGANTGELF
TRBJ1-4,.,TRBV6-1,ASSEERHRGFPATNEKLF
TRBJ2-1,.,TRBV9,ASSVVSGRADEQF
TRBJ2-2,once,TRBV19,AVAGLAGTGELF
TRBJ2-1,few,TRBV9,ASSVAVGAGEQF
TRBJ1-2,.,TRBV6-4,ASSAGEGSIYGYT
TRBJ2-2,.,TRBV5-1,ASSLISGDTGELF
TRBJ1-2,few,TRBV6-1,ASSSDRSNYGYT
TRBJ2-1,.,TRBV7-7,ASSPLAGSSYNEQF
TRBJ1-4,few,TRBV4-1,ASSRSPPGTGGSTNEKLF
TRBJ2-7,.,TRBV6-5,ASSSRLAGAYEQY
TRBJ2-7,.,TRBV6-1,ASSSLSTSGIEQY
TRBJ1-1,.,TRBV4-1,ASKTPGMNAEAF
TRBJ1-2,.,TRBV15,ATSPQRGEGGGYT
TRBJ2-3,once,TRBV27,ASRRTGRLMENTDTQY